Below are 14 T cell receptor beta chains sequenced from a single sample in a study of early T cells in non-severe SARS-CoV-2 infection. From the 5' RACE reads, TCRdb called clonotypes with MiXCR, one entry per CDR3 protein. The sample includes some 32,000 distinct CDR3 sequences, roughly 7% seen only once; the top ten take roughly 35%. The sample was whole blood. The receptors here all came from an adult who was a healthcare worker with PCR-confirmed SARS-CoV-2 infection or an uninfected control (not recorded which).

In its sample, this clonotype was seen many times. The J gene is TRBJ1-1, the V gene TRBV7-9; a weak D match, TRBD1 (5 bases). CDR1 is SEHNR, CDR2 FQNEAQ, per germline (reference sequence). This CDR3 has 12 residues. In nucleotides, the CDR3 is TGTGCTGGGGCGGGGCTCGGCACTGAAGCTTTCTTT. This sequence encodes CAGAGLGTEAFF.

For this clonotype: A far larger clone is a single base away, which makes a read error likely. The chain employs TRBV11-2 and TRBJ2-1; D possibly corresponds to TRBD1 (6 bases). With 1 base removed from V and 1 base from J, the gap between germline ends came to 8 bases. CDR1 is SGHAT, CDR2 FQNNGV, per germline. The CDR3 length is 15 residues. The CDR3 is CASSLGQGSYNEQFF. In DNA, the CDR3 is TGTGCCAGCAGCTTAGGGCAGGGGTCCTACAATGAGCAGTTCTTC.

This clonotype has a handful of counts. The gene calls are TRBV7-9 and TRBJ2-1; 11 nucleotides align to TRBD2. J was trimmed by 6 bases and V by 5 bases; bases with no gene match: 9. The germline V gene encodes CDR1 SEHNR and CDR2 FQNEAQ (reference sequence). This CDR3 region has 16 residues. The chain's CDR3 is CASSEIAGGPPNEQFF. In nucleotides, the CDR3 is TGTGCCAGCAGCGAGATAGCGGGGGGGCCCCCCAATGAGCAGTTCTTC. Full variable domain (outside the CDR3, taken from reference TRBV7-9 and TRBJ2-1): DTGVSQNPRHKITKRGQNVTFRCDPISEHNRLYWYRQTLGQGPEFLTYFQNEAQLEKSRLLSDRFSAERPKGSFSTLEIQRTEQGDSAMYLCASSEIAGGPPNEQFFGPGTRLTVL.

This clonotype was seen at least ten times. This chain joins TRBV6-2 or TRBV6-3 and TRBJ2-3, with a possible D match to TRBD2 (6 bases). Germline V CDR1 and CDR2: MNHEY, SVGEGT. V dropped 8 bases and J dropped 0 bases, with 12 bases sitting between them. This CDR3 spans 14 amino acids. This CDR3 is CASQRRGSTDTQYF. The CDR3 DNA is TGTGCCAGCCAAAGGCGGGGTAGCACAGATACGCAGTATTTT.

This clonotype was seen many times. The chain uses TRBV19 and TRBJ1-5; D call uncertain. V dropped 7 bases and J dropped 3 bases, with 7 bases sitting between them. Germline CDR1 and CDR2: LNHDA and SQIVND (reference sequence). This CDR3 has 12 residues. The CDR3 region has the DNA TGTGCCAGTACTTACCTCAATCAGCCCCAGCATTTT. Amino acid sequence: CASTYLNQPQHF.

There are a few counts of this clonotype. The chain employs TRBV20-1 and TRBJ1-1, with D tentatively TRBD1 (6 bases). The germline gives CDR1 DFQATT, CDR2 SNEGSKA (reference sequence). The CDR3 has 14 residues. The germline V and J ends were trimmed by 4 bases and 6 bases, with 18 bases remaining between them. In nucleotides, the CDR3 is TGCAGTGCTACCCAAACAGGGAGACGGGCTGAAGCTTTCTTT. Translating it yields CSATQTGRRAEAFF.

This clonotype was seen at least ten times. The chain has TRBV20-1 and TRBJ1-1; no firm D call. Germline CDR1 is DFQATT and CDR2 is SNEGSKA (reference sequence). The CDR3 spans 13 residues. V lost 0 bases and J lost 3, with 8 bases in between. CDR3 coding DNA: TGCAGTGCTAGAGATCGTCGGGACACTGAAGCTTTCTTT. It translates to CSARDRRDTEAFF.

Ten or more counts support this clonotype. The rearrangement joins TRBV29-1 to TRBJ2-5, with 7 positions matching TRBD1. V shed 3 bases, J shed 5 bases, and the junction held 6 bases outside the gene matches. The V gene's germline CDR1 is SQVTM and CDR2 ANQGSEA. The CDR3 is 13 residues long. The CDR3 DNA is TGCAGCGTTGAGACAGACAGGGAGGAGACCCAGTACTTC. The encoded protein is CSVETDREETQYF.

A word on this clonotype: A read error may be the cause here, since a much bigger clone is one base away. The V gene is TRBV28, the J gene TRBJ1-5; D may be TRBD1 (5 bases). This CDR3 region has 15 residues. Germline V gene data show CDR1 as MDHEN and CDR2 as SYDVKM. Here the CDR3 DNA reads TGTGCCAGCAGCACTGGACAATTAAGCAATCTGCCCCAGCATTTT. Translating gives CASSTGQLSNLPQHF. The full variable domain, rest sourced from reference TRBV28 and TRBJ1-5, is DVKVTQSSRYLVKRTGEKVFLECVQDMDHENMFWYRQDPGLGLRLIYFSYDVKMKEKGDIPEGYSVSREKKERFSLILESASTNQTSMYLCASSTGQLSNLPQHFGDGTRLSIL.

The chain links TRBV7-2 to TRBJ1-1; 7 bases map to TRBD1. Looked up from germline, CDR1 is SGHTA and CDR2 is FQGNSA. The CDR3 loop spans 13 amino acids. V shed 5 bases and J 4 bases; nucleotides not matched to a gene: 4. In nucleotides, the CDR3 is TGTGCCAGCAGCCAGGGGACAGCCACTGAAGCTTTCTTT. Encoded protein: CASSQGTATEAFF.

This clonotype was seen at least ten times. V and J are TRBV7-9 and TRBJ1-2, with 7 bases that match TRBD1. The germline gives CDR1 SEHNR, CDR2 FQNEAQ (reference sequence). This CDR3 is 16 amino acids long. With V trimmed by 4 bases and J by 0 bases, 8 bases remained unmatched. CDR3 sequence reads: CASSSWTGLANYGYTF. DNA for the CDR3: TGTGCCAGCAGCTCTTGGACAGGACTAGCTAACTATGGCTACACCTTC.

This clonotype came up many times. This sequence joins TRBV28 and TRBJ1-6; 9 nucleotides line up with TRBD1. CDR1 is MDHEN and CDR2 is SYDVKM in the germline V gene. J gave up 7 bases and V 8 bases, and 3 bases lay outside the gene matches. The CDR3 spans 13 residues. The CDR3 DNA follows: TGTGCCAGCTTCGACAGGGGGAATTCACCCCTCCACTTT. Encoded protein: CASFDRGNSPLHF.

This clonotype was picked up many times. V usage is TRBV28 and J usage is TRBJ1-4; D gene ambiguous. CDR1 is MDHEN, CDR2 SYDVKM, per germline. V was cut by 2 bases and J by 6 bases, with 13 bases left in between. The CDR3 extends over 15 amino acids. The CDR3 sequence: CASSLGGASDEKLFF. CDR3 nucleotide sequence: TGTGCCAGCAGTTTAGGAGGAGCCTCGGATGAAAAACTGTTTTTT.

This chain links TRBV7-8 with TRBJ2-7, with D tentatively TRBD2 (5 bases). V lost 6 bases and J 1 base, leaving 13 bases between the germline ends. CDR1 is SGHVS, CDR2 FQNEAQ, per germline. CDR3 length equals 14 residues. CDR3 coding DNA: TGTGCCAGCAGTTCCTTGTGGGAGTCCTACGAGCAGTACTTC. This encodes CASSSLWESYEQYF.